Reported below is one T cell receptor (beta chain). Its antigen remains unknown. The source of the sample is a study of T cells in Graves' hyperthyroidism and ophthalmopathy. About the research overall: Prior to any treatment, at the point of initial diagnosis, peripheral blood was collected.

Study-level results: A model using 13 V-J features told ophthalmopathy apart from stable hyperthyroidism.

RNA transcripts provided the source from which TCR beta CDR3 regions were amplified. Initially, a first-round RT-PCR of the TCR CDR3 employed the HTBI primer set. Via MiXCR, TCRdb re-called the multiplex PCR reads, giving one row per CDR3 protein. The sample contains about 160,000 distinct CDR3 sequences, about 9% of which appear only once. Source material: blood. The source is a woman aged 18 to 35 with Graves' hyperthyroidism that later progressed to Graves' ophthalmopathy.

For the CDR3, the DNA is TGTGCCAGCAGTTTATATCGGGCTCAGGTCAATGAGCAGTTCTTC. This sequence encodes CASSLYRAQVNEQFF. The genes are TRBV27 and TRBJ2-1; no clear D. The germline V gene has CDR1 MNHEY and CDR2 SMNVEV (reference sequence). V shed 1 base and J shed 6 bases, with 13 bases lying between them. The CDR3 length is 15 residues.